The TCR beta chain under discussion was sequenced for a study of blood T cell repertoires in COVID-19. About the study: COVID-19 samples from acute and convalescent phases originated in the United States, Italy and Spain. T cells, B-cell-depleted T cells, or PBMCs provided the cDNA or gDNA that served as material.

Original processing notes: Scientists estimated how many nucleated cells there were by amplifying reference gene primers. Generated by immunoSEQ multiplex PCR, the TCRdb table keeps only in-frame clones and is missing some. The DNA gave D and trimming, while V, J and clone size come from that table. The repertoire includes approximately 150,000 clones, around 90% of them detected once, and about 5% sits in the top ten. CDR1 and CDR2 from the germline V gene are SGHTS and YDEGEE. The CDR3 contains 15 residues. V dropped 4 bases and J dropped 8 bases, with 18 bases sitting between them. In its sample, this clone was seen a few times.

This clonotype was sampled from a human donor in a cohort sampled during active COVID-19. Sequencing input: peripheral blood. The chain links TRBV5-8 to TRBJ1-4, with D unclear. CDR3 nucleotide sequence: TGTGCCAGCAGCCCCGGGCGCGAGGGAGCGGAAAAACTGTTTTTT. It yields the protein CASSPGREGAEKLFF. Complete variable domain (other parts from reference TRBV5-8 and TRBJ1-4): EAGVTQSPTHLIKTRGQQATLRCSPISGHTSVYWYQQALGLGLQFLLWYDEGEERNRGNFPPRFSGRQFPNYSSELNVNALELEDSALYLCASSPGREGAEKLFFGSGTQLSVL.